The text below deals with one TCR beta chain. Its antigen is undetermined. The data originate from a study of molecular identifiers for immune sequencing clone quantification. Notes on the study in general: One million naive cells reportedly did not prevent detection of spiked Jurkat TCR RNA from one cell. Highly expanded clone sizes could be underestimated through barcode sharing by identical TCR molecules.

Between the trimmed V and J ends, which lost 4 bases and 7 bases, there was a span of 14 bases. The CDR3 sequence is 13 residues long. Germline values: CDR1 SGHRS, CDR2 YFSETQ. Listed TCR primers and previously described methods were used for bulk TCR libraries. One entry per CDR3 protein results from TCRdb running MiXCR on the PCR reads. The table has approximately 54,000 distinct CDR3 sequences, approximately 25% seen once. The chain uses TRBV5-1 and TRBJ1-1; no clear D gene. This TCR came from a human donor in good health. Some libraries in this study had Jurkat cell RNA spiked in. The sample comprised naive CD8+ T cells from blood, with Jurkat cell RNA spiked in. This sample's subset: FACS-sorted CD8+CD4-CCR7+CD45RA+ naive T cells. CDR3 loop: CASSTGGRIEAFF. The CDR3 coding sequence is TGCGCCAGCAGCACGGGCGGACGGATTGAAGCTTTCTTT.